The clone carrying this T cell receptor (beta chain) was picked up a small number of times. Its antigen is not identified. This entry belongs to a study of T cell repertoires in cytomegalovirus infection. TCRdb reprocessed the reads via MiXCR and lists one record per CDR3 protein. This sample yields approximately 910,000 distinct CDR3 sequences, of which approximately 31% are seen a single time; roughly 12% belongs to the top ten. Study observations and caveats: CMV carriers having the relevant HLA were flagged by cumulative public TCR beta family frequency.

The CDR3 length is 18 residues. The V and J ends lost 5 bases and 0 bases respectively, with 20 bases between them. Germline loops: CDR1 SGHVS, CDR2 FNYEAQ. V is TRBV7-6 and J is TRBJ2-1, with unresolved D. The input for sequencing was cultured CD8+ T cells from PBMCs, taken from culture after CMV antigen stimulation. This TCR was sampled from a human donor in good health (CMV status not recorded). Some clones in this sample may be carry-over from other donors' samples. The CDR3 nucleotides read TGTGCCAGCAGCCCTGGTCGGTGGGGTGATCTCTCCTACAATGAGCAGTTCTTC. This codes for CASSPGRWGDLSYNEQFF.